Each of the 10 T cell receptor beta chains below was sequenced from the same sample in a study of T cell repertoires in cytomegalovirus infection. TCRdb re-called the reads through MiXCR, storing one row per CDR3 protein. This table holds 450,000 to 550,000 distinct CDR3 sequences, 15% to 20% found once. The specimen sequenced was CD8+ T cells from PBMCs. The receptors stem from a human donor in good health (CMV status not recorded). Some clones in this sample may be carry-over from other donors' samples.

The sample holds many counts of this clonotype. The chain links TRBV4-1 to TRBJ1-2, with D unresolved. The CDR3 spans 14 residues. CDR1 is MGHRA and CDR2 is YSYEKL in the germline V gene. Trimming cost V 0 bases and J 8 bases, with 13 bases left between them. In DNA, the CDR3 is TGCGCCAGCAGCCAAGAAGGAAGGGAGGAAGGCTACACCTTC. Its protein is CASSQEGREEGYTF.

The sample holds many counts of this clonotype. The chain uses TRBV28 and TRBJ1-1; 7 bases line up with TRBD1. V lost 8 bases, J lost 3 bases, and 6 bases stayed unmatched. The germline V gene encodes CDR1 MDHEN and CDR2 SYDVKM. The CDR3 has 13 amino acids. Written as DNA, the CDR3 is TGTGCCAGCTTCACAGGGGTGGACACTGAAGCTTTCTTT. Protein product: CASFTGVDTEAFF.

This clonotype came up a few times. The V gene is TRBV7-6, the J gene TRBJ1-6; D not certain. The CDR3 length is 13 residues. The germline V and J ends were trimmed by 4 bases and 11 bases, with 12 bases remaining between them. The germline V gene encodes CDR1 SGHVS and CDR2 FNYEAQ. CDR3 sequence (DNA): TGTGCCAGCAGCTCCGACACCCGCGCACCCCTCCACTTT. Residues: CASSSDTRAPLHF.

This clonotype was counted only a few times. Here the CDR3 reads CASKLGQGAYEQYF. CDR3 nucleotides: TGTGCCAGCAAGTTGGGGCAGGGGGCGTACGAGCAGTACTTC. V and J are TRBV27 and TRBJ2-7, with 8 bases aligning to TRBD1. V lost 7 bases, J lost 4 bases, and 9 bases stayed unmatched. Germline V gene sequence: CDR1 MNHEY, CDR2 SMNVEV (reference sequence). This CDR3 contains 14 residues.

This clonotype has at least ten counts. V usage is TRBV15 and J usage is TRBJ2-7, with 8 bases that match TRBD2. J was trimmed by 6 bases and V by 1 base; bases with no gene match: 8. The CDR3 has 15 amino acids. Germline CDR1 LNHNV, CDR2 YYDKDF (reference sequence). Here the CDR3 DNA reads TGTGCCACCAGCAGAGGAGCGGGAGCCCACGGCGAGCAGTACTTC. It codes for CATSRGAGAHGEQYF.

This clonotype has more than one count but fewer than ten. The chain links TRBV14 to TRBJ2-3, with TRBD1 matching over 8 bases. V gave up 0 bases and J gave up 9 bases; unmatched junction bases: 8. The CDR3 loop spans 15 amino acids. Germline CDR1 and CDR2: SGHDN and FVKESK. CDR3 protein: CASSQETGGERTQYF. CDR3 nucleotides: TGTGCCAGCAGCCAAGAAACAGGGGGAGAACGAACGCAGTATTTT.

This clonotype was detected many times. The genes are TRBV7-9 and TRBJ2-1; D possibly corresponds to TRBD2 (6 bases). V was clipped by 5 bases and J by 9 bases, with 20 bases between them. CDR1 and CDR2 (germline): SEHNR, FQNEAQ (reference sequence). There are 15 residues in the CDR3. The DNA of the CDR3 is TGTGCCAGCAGCCCTGGGACTCGTTCCCACCCTGAGCAGTTCTTC. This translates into CASSPGTRSHPEQFF.

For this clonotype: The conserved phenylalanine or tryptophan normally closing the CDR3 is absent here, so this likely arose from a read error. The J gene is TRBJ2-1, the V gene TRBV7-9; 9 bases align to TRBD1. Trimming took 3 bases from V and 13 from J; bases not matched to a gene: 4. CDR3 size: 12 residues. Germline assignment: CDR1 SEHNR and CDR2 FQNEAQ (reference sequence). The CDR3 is CASSFPGQGQFL. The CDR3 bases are TGTGCCAGCAGCTTTCCGGGACAGGGCCAGTTCTTA.

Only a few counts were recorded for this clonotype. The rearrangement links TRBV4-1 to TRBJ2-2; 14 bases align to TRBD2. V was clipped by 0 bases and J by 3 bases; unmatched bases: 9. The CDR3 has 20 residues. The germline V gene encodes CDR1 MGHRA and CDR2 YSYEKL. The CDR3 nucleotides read TGCGCCAGCAGCCAAGATCTCGGGACTAGCGGGAGTGTTGACACCGGGGAGCTGTTTTTT. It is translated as CASSQDLGTSGSVDTGELFF.

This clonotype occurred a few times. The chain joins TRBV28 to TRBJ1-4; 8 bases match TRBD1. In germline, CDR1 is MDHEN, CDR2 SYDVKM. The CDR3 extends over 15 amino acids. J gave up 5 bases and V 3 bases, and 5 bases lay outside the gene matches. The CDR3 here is CASSFPRTGNEKLFF. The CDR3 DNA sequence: TGTGCCAGCAGTTTTCCTCGGACAGGGAATGAAAAACTGTTTTTT.